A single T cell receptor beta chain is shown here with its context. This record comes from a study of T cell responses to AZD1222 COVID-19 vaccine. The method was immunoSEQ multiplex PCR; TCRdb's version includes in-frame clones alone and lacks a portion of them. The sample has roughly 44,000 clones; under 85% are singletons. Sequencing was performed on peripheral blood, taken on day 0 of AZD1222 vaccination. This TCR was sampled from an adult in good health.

The CDR3 protein is CSAPVVSEQYF. CDR3 in DNA: TGCAGTGCCCCCGTGGTATCCGAGCAGTACTTC. This chain connects TRBV20-1 to TRBJ2-7; D is unclear. Germline assignment: CDR1 DFQATT and CDR2 SNEGSKA (reference sequence). This CDR3 contains 11 residues. The V end was cut by 6 bases, the J end by 6 bases, with 12 bases between.